The entry that follows covers one T cell receptor beta chain sequence. In the PCR, 60 Vbeta and 13 Jbeta primers were used. Sequencing used immunoSEQ multiplex PCR; TCRdb keeps in-frame clones, though not all of them. The sample has over 100,000 clones, 73% seen once; the top ten hold around 7.7%. These data belong to a study of cytomegalovirus exposure and HLA in healthy donors. Turning to the study itself: Approximately 81% of 350 to 400 genotyped donors fell in the Caucasian-associated ancestry cluster.

CDR3 length: 14 residues. Germline lookup yields CDR1 SGHVS and CDR2 FQNEAQ. The V segment lost 8 bases and the J segment 2 bases; nucleotides outside the gene matches: 5. The chain links TRBV7-8 to TRBJ2-2; 7 positions agree with TRBD1. This TCR was sampled from a man aged 40-50 years in good health and CMV-seronegative. The sequenced material came from PBMCs. CDR3: CASLRGTNTGELFF. For the CDR3, the DNA is TGTGCCAGCCTCAGGGGGACCAACACCGGGGAGCTGTTTTTT.